The TCR beta chain described here comes from a study of blood T cells in healthy people across ages. Combining a sample-barcoded 5' primer with a J-beta primer mix, a second PCR ran for about 7 to 11 cycles. TCRdb independently ran MiXCR on the 5' RACE reads; one entry per CDR3 protein. Seen here are fewer than 2 million distinct CDR3 sequences, about two fifths observed once, and the top ten hold approximately 22%. Findings and caveats of the study: TCR beta diversity, measured per million T cells, fell in a roughly linear way with age.

On this clonotype: Its target is not known.

In germline, CDR1 is MGHRA, CDR2 YSYEKL. V gave up 6 bases and J gave up 0 bases; unmatched junction bases: 7. The CDR3 is made up of 15 amino acids. The material sequenced was blood. The clonotype originates from a human donor in good health. The gene calls are TRBV4-1 and TRBJ2-7; the match to TRBD2 covers 8 bases. The CDR3 protein is CASSPLAVSSYEQYF. DNA for the CDR3: TGCGCCAGCAGTCCACTAGCGGTGAGCTCCTACGAGCAGTACTTC.